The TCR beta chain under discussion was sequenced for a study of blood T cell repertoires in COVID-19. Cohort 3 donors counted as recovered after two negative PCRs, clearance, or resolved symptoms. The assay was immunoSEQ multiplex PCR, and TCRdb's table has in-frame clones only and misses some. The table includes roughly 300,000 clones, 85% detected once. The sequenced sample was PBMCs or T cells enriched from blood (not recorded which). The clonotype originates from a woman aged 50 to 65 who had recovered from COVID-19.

DNA of the CDR3: TGCGCCAGCAGTGAGGCCAGCGGGGGGGCAGAGACCCAGTACTTC. Translating it yields CASSEASGGAETQYF. The chain recombines TRBV10-2 with TRBJ2-5, with 10 bases lining up with TRBD2. V lost 2 bases and J lost 4; bases outside the gene matches: 4. The germline V gene encodes CDR1 WSHSY and CDR2 SAAADI. There are 15 residues in the CDR3.